The present T cell receptor (beta chain) was sequenced within a study of cytomegalovirus exposure and HLA in healthy donors. As for this clone: Its matching antigen is unknown.

Between the trimmed V and J ends, which lost 5 bases and 1 base, there was a span of 14 bases. CDR1 and CDR2 from the germline V gene are SEHNR and FQNEAQ (reference sequence). This CDR3 has 15 amino acids. General observations from the study: A few CMV-associated chains were confirmed in vitro to be specific for CMV antigens. Cytomegalovirus-associated TCR beta chains were listed, numbering 150 to 200. A missense DCLRE1C variant was associated with V- and J-gene trimming of TCR beta chains in a later analysis, and an independent cohort replicated the association. Per published accounts, TCR beta sequences correctly predicted the HLA-A and HLA-B alleles of most subjects.

The PCR ran on 60 Vbeta and 13 Jbeta primers. Generated by immunoSEQ multiplex PCR, the TCRdb table keeps only in-frame clones and is missing some. The table has about 160,000 clones, approximately 79% seen once. The sequenced sample consisted of PBMCs. The chain joins TRBV7-9 to TRBJ2-5, with D possibly being TRBD2 (5 bases). This clonotype was sampled from a man between 40 and 49 years old in good health and CMV-seropositive. In DNA, the CDR3 is TGTGCCAGCAGCCAAGGGTCGGGATTCCAAGAGACCCAGTACTTC. Translating it yields CASSQGSGFQETQYF.